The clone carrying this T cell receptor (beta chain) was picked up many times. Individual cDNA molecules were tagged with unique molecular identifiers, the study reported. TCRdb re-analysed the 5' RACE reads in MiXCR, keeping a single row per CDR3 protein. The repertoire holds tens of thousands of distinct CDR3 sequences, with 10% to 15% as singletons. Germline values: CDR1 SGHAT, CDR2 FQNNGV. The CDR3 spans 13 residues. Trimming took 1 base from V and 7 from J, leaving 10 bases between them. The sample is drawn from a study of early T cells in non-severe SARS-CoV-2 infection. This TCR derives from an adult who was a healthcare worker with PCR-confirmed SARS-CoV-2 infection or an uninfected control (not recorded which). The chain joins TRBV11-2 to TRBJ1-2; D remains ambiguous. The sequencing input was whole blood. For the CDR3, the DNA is TGTGCCAGCAGCTTAGCGGCAGCGTCTGGCTACACCTTC. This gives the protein CASSLAAASGYTF.